The rows below give T cell receptor beta chains drawn from one sample of a study of blood T cell repertoires in COVID-19. The assay was immunoSEQ multiplex PCR, and TCRdb's table has in-frame clones only and misses some. This table has some 24,000 clones, about nine tenths appearing once. Sequencing was carried out using peripheral blood. The receptor set was obtained from a man between 65 and 79 years old with acute or convalescent COVID-19. The CDR3 runs from the conserved cysteine through the conserved F or W. D genes are given only for firm matches. Where a row states a size, it is once, few, many or the class of an expanded clone; other rows omit it.

- | TRBJ2-2 | - | TRBV5-4 | CASSLWELGTGELFF | TGTGCCAGCAGCTTGTGGGAGTTGGGCACCGGGGAGCTGTTTTTT
- | TRBJ1-1 | - | TRBV28 | CASSRELSNTEAFF | TGTGCCAGCAGCCGCGAATTGTCTAACACTGAAGCTTTCTTT
- | TRBJ2-1 | - | TRBV19 | CASNAGEGQFF | TGTGCCAGTAATGCAGGGGAAGGGCAGTTCTTC
- | TRBJ2-2 | - | TRBV19 | CATSRNTGELFF | TGTGCCACCAGTCGAAACACCGGGGAGCTGTTTTTT
- | TRBJ1-4 | - | TRBV28 | CASSFHLTATNEKLFF | TGTGCCAGCAGTTTTCACTTGACAGCAACTAATGAAAAACTGTTTTTT
TRBD2 | TRBJ2-1 | - | TRBV4-1 | CASSQGTSGSPSYNEQFF | TGCGCCAGCAGCCAAGGGACTAGCGGGTCCCCCTCCTACAATGAGCAGTTCTTC
TRBD1 | TRBJ1-1 | - | TRBV12-3/TRBV12-4 | CASTQGAAVEAFF | TGTGCCAGCACCCAGGGGGCGGCAGTTGAAGCTTTCTTT
TRBD1 | TRBJ2-7 | once | TRBV4-1 | CASSRDRVTYEQYF | TGCGCCAGCAGCCGAGACAGGGTCACCTACGAGCAGTACTTC
- | TRBJ2-1 | - | TRBV27 | CASSRPEAEQFF | TGTGCCAGCAGTCGGCCGGAGGCTGAGCAGTTCTTC
- | TRBJ2-7 | - | TRBV21-1 | CASSPRDSHEQYF | TGTGCCAGCAGCCCCCGGGACAGCCACGAGCAGTACTTC
TRBD2 | TRBJ2-2 | - | TRBV19 | CASSISGRYTGELFF | TGTGCCAGTAGTATCAGCGGGAGGTACACCGGGGAGCTGTTTTTT
- | TRBJ2-2 | - | TRBV5-6 | CASTGGSFGGRGTGELFF | TGTGCCAGCACCGGAGGGTCGTTCGGGGGGCGAGGTACCGGGGAGCTGTTTTTT
- | TRBJ1-3 | - | TRBV4-1 | CASSQEGSSGNTIYF | TGCGCCAGCAGCCAGGAAGGGAGTTCTGGAAACACCATATATTTT
TRBD1 | TRBJ1-2 | once | TRBV10-3 | CAISDGGTANYGYTF | TGTGCCATCAGTGATGGGGGGACAGCTAACTATGGCTACACCTTC
TRBD1 | TRBJ1-1 | once | TRBV10-3 | CAISGDSEAFF | TGTGCCATCAGTGGGGACAGTGAAGCTTTCTTT
TRBD1 | TRBJ1-5 | - | TRBV29-1 | CSVAGGRDQPQHF | TGCAGCGTTGCAGGGGGCAGGGATCAGCCCCAGCATTTT
- | TRBJ2-1 | - | TRBV11-2 | CASSLGILSSYNEQFF | TGTGCCAGCAGCTTAGGCATCCTCAGCTCCTACAATGAGCAGTTCTTC
- | TRBJ2-7 | - | TRBV6-1 | CASSEEVGGYEQYF | TGTGCCAGCAGTGAAGAGGTTGGCGGCTACGAGCAGTACTTC
- | TRBJ2-2 | - | TRBV11-2 | CASSLALRTGELFF | TGTGCCAGCAGCTTAGCCTTGCGGACCGGGGAGCTGTTTTTT
- | TRBJ2-5 | once | TRBV6-5 | CASQRSLIAETQYF | TGTGCCAGCCAGCGGTCATTAATAGCAGAGACCCAGTACTTC
TRBD1 | TRBJ2-6 | - | TRBV2 | CASIIDRAVGANVLTF | TGTGCCAGCATTATCGACAGGGCGGTGGGGGCCAACGTCCTGACTTTC
TRBD1 | TRBJ2-2 | - | TRBV18 | CASSPQGAWELFF | TGTGCCAGCTCACCCCAGGGGGCCTGGGAGCTGTTTTTT
TRBD2 | TRBJ2-2 | - | TRBV7-6 | CASSLLAGGDTGELFF | TGTGCCAGCAGCCTCCTAGCGGGAGGGGACACCGGGGAGCTGTTTTTT
TRBD1 | TRBJ1-4 | - | TRBV30 | CAWSLDRDEKLFF | TGTGCCTGGAGCTTGGACAGGGATGAAAAACTGTTTTTT
- | TRBJ2-7 | - | TRBV4-1 | CASSQARGILYEQYF | TGCGCCAGCAGCCAAGCGAGAGGGATTCTCTACGAGCAGTACTTC
TRBD1 | TRBJ1-4 | - | TRBV18 | CASSPGRQGVGKLFF | TGTGCCAGCTCACCCGGAAGACAGGGCGTGGGAAAACTGTTTTTT
TRBD2 | TRBJ2-3 | - | TRBV5-1 | CASSFSRLAGSTDTQYF | TGCGCCAGCAGCTTCTCTCGGCTAGCGGGTAGCACAGATACGCAGTATTTT